These T cell receptor beta chains were read from a single sample in a study of sequential checkpoint blockade in melanoma. TCRdb keeps only in-frame clones here, not all; method: immunoSEQ multiplex PCR. Of approximately 5,600 clones listed, 25% to 40% were seen once; the top ten hold over 8.5%. Source: tumor tissue (inferred from file names), taken from a patient given nivolumab and ipilimumab in sequence. These receptors were collected from a human donor with melanoma. Each CDR3 is given with its conserved first and last residue. D genes are given only for firm matches.

d_gene	v_gene	len	j_gene	CDR3aa
.	TRBV18	16	TRBJ2-7	CASSPRRELGSYEQYF
.	TRBV19	16	TRBJ1-5	CASMAPRLASNQPQHF
.	TRBV28	15	TRBJ2-2	CASSFHRGYTGELFF
TRBD2	TRBV4-1	17	TRBJ2-7	CASSPSVMLAGAYEQYF
.	TRBV6-8	13	TRBJ1-1	CASSGGGNTEAFF
.	TRBV6-8	13	TRBJ2-7	CASSYSASYEQYF
.	TRBV4-1	15	TRBJ2-2	CASSQEKDLTGELFF
TRBD2	TRBV30	17	TRBJ2-3	CAWSGLAGGLSTDTQYF
.	TRBV6-8	13	TRBJ2-7	CASSPSDSWEQYF
.	TRBV29-1	13	TRBJ1-1	CSVGHGGWTEAFF
.	TRBV5-1	17	TRBJ2-2	CASSLYRGSGNTGELFF
.	TRBV6-8	13	TRBJ1-2	CASSYDRHYGYTF
.	TRBV28	18	TRBJ1-5	CASSLLGQDSGLGQPQHF
.	TRBV23-1	13	TRBJ2-3	CASSQSSRDTQYF
.	TRBV4-1	15	TRBJ2-7	CASSRGTTSSYEQYF